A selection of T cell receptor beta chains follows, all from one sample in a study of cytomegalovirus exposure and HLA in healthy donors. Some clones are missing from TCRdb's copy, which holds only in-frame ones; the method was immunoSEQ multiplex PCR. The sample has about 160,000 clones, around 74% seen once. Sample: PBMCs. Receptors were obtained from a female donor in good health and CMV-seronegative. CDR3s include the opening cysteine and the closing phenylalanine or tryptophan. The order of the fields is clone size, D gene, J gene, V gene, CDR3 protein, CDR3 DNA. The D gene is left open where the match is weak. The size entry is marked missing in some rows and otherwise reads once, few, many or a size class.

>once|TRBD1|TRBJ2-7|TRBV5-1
CASSPQSGGYEQYF
TGCGCCAGCAGCCCCCAATCAGGGGGCTACGAGCAGTACTTC
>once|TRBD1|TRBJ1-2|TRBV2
CASSPGTGVGNYGYTF
TGTGCCAGCAGTCCCGGGACAGGGGTGGGGAACTATGGCTACACCTTC
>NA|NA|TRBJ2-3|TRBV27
CASSLSRPRGDTQYF
TGTGCCAGCAGTTTATCAAGGCCGCGGGGAGATACGCAGTATTTT
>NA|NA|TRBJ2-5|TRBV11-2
CASSLTGGKTQYF
TGTGCCAGCAGCCTAACCGGGGGAAAGACCCAGTACTTC
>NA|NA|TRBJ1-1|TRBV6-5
CASRPTENTEAFF
TGTGCCAGCAGGCCGACAGAGAACACTGAAGCTTTCTTT
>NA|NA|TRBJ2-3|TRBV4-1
CASSQDLVRSPPGTDTQYF
TGCGCCAGCAGCCAAGATCTCGTTAGGAGCCCACCTGGCACAGATACGCAGTATTTT
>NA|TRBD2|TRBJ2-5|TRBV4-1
CASSQVGRREGQETQYF
TGCGCCAGCAGCCAAGTGGGCCGGCGGGAGGGCCAAGAGACCCAGTACTTC
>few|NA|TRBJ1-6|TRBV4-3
CASSQDQQQLTTNSPLHF
TGCGCCAGCAGCCAAGATCAGCAACAGCTTACGACTAATTCACCCCTCCACTTT
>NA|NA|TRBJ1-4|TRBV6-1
CASSELGRVVEKLFF
TGTGCCAGCAGTGAACTGGGCAGGGTGGTCGAAAAACTGTTTTTT
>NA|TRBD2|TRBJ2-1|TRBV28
CASRAHRRENEQFF
TGTGCCAGCAGGGCCCATAGGCGGGAGAATGAGCAGTTCTTC
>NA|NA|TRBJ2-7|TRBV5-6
CASSLYWARNEQYF
TGTGCCAGCAGCTTATACTGGGCCAGGAACGAGCAGTACTTC
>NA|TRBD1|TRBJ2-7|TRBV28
CASSLRQGTYEQYF
TGTGCCAGCAGTTTGCGACAGGGCACCTACGAGCAGTACTTC
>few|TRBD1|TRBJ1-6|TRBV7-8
CASRTGGSYNSPLHF
TGTGCCAGCAGGACAGGGGGCTCCTATAATTCACCCCTCCACTTT
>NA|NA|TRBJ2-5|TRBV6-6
CASRKSAGAVRETQYF
TGTGCCAGCAGAAAAAGTGCAGGGGCCGTGAGGGAGACCCAGTACTTC
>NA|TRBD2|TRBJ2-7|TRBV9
CASSVGLAGIYEQYF
TGTGCCAGCAGCGTGGGACTAGCGGGTATCTACGAGCAGTACTTC
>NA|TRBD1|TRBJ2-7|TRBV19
CASSERDRIYEQYF
TGTGCCAGTAGCGAGAGGGACAGGATCTACGAGCAGTACTTC
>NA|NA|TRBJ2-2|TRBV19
CASSIVRGRELFF
TGTGCCAGTAGTATTGTAAGGGGCCGGGAGCTGTTTTTT
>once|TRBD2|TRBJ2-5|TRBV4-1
CASSQPLAGKKETQYF
TGCGCCAGCAGCCAACCCCTAGCGGGAAAGAAAGAGACCCAGTACTTC
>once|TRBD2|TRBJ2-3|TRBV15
CATSDPGLGRSSTDTQYF
TGTGCCACCAGCGACCCGGGACTAGGACGATCTAGCACAGATACGCAGTATTTT
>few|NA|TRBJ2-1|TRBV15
CATSRDYGVGSYNEQFF
TGTGCCACCAGCAGAGATTACGGGGTAGGCTCCTACAATGAGCAGTTCTTC
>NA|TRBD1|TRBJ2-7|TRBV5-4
CASNDRGTYEQYF
TGTGCCAGCAACGACAGGGGAACCTACGAGCAGTACTTC
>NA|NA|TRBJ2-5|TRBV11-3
CASSLMGREETQYF
TGTGCCAGCAGCTTAATGGGCAGAGAAGAGACCCAGTACTTC
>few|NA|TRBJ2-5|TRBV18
CASSSGLLQETQYF
TGTGCCAGCTCATCGGGACTCCTCCAAGAGACCCAGTACTTC
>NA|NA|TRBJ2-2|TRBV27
CASSFGTNTGELFF
TGTGCCAGCAGTTTCGGGACGAACACCGGGGAGCTGTTTTTT
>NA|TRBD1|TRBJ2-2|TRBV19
CASSKGTVGTGELFF
TGTGCCAGTAGTAAGGGGACAGTGGGCACCGGGGAGCTGTTTTTT
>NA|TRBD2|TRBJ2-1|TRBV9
CASSVRETGTSRYNEQFF
TGTGCCAGCAGCGTACGAGAAACGGGGACTAGCAGGTACAATGAGCAGTTCTTC
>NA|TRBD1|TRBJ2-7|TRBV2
CASRRQGSSYEQYF
TGTGCCAGCAGACGACAGGGCAGCTCCTACGAGCAGTACTTC
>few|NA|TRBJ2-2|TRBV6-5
CASSYSNTMRLGELFF
TGTGCCAGCAGTTACTCGAATACGATGAGACTCGGGGAGCTGTTTTTT
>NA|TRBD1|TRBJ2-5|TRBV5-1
CASSLDRGDRETQYF
TGCGCCAGCAGCCTCGACAGGGGGGACAGAGAGACCCAGTACTTC
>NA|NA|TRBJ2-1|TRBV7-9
CASSRTGAYNEQFF
TGTGCCAGCAGCCGGACTGGGGCCTACAATGAGCAGTTCTTC
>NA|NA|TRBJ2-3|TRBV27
CASSLARLASDTQYF
TGTGCCAGCAGTTTAGCCAGGCTGGCCTCAGATACGCAGTATTTT
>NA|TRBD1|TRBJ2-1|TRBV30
CAWGTGNSVEQFF
TGTGCCTGGGGGACAGGGAACTCGGTTGAGCAGTTCTTC
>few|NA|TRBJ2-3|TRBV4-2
CASSQTETRVTDTQYF
TGTGCCAGCAGCCAGACAGAGACTAGGGTCACAGATACGCAGTATTTT